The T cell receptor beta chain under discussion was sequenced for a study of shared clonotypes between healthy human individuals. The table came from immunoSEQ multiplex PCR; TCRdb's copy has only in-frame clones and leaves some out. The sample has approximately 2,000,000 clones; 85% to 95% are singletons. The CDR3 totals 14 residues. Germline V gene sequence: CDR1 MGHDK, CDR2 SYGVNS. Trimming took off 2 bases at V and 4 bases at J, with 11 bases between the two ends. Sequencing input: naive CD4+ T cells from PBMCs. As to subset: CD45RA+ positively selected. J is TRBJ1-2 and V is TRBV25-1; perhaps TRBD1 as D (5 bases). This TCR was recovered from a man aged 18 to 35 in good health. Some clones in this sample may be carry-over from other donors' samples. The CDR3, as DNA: TGTGCCAGCAGTGAAGCCGGGACCACCTATGGCTACACCTTC. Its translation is CASSEAGTTYGYTF.